The clone carrying this T cell receptor beta chain was detected a few times. Its antigen remains unknown. These data come from a study of breast tumors, draining lymph nodes, adjacent tissues. Findings and caveats of the study: Tumor repertoires ranked between lymph nodes and nontumor tissue in diversity, with V and J gene preferences. The data were judged consistent with most tumor T cells coming from lymph node and expanding in tumor.

This CDR3 comprises 17 residues. CDR1 LNHNV and CDR2 YYDKDF come from the germline V gene (reference sequence). V lost 3 bases, J lost 0 bases, and 17 bases lay in between. TCRdb reprocessed the multiplex PCR reads via MiXCR and lists one record per CDR3 protein. This sample has around 17,000 distinct CDR3 sequences, with about 45% found just once. This receptor was identified in a female donor with breast cancer. Some clones in this sample may be carry-over from other donors' samples. The sequenced sample was tumor-adjacent breast tissue. V is TRBV15 and J is TRBJ1-2; no firm D call. The CDR3 bases are TGTGCCACCAGCAGGGCCCGAGGGAGCTCGACTAACTATGGCTACACCTTC. This gives the protein CATSRARGSSTNYGYTF. Together with reference TRBV15 and TRBJ1-2, the CDR3 gives the full variable domain: DAMVIQNPRYQVTQFGKPVTLSCSQTLNHNVMYWYQQKSSQAPKLLFHYYDKDFNNEADTPDNFQSRRPNTSFCFLDIRSPGLGDTAMYLCATSRARGSSTNYGYTFGSGTRLTVV.